This T cell receptor (beta chain) appears in the sequencing data of a study of blood T cells in healthy people across ages. Broader study findings: Long-lived donors had more naive CD4+ cells and higher diversity than aged donors. In older individuals, TCR beta diversity per million T cells was lower, falling roughly linearly with age.

The table lists this clonotype with many counts. What it binds is not known. The ends were cut back, 3 bases at V and 7 bases at J, with 13 bases in the middle. Germline CDR1 SGHRS, CDR2 YFSETQ. The CDR3 extends over 13 amino acids. The authors ran a second PCR of about 6 to 11 cycles using a sample-barcoded 5' primer and a J-beta primer mix. TCRdb redid the calling of the 5' RACE reads with MiXCR, one entry per CDR3 protein. The sample holds about 1,500,000 distinct CDR3 sequences, 28% seen once. Extractions gave at least 5.5 micrograms of total RNA per sample. The chain links TRBV5-1 to TRBJ1-2; D is uncertain. The origin of this receptor is a woman younger than 45 in good health. Sequenced input: blood. The CDR3 DNA sequence: TGCGCCAGCAGCTCGGCGTCCCTCGGTGGCTACACCTTC. This codes for CASSSASLGGYTF.